This TCR beta chain originates from a study of beta chain features in type 1 diabetes. Study-wide background: In age, gender and cell yields, patients were similar to healthy donors. General study points: Compared with healthy donors, patients appeared to share more similar naive, central memory and regulatory TCRB repertoires.

A few counts support this clone. Its matching antigen is unknown. It was one heparinised blood draw, averaging around 120 mL, that each donor gave. Every isolated RNA sample was fully reverse transcribed, so sequencing captured expressed TCRB transcripts. Sequenced by immunoSEQ multiplex PCR; TCRdb stores in-frame clones only, minus some. The table records about 900,000 clones, roughly 16% of them present only once. In germline, CDR1 is KGHSH, CDR2 LQKENI. The V and J ends lost 3 bases and 6 bases, in that order; junction bases with no gene match: 4. The CDR3 spans 14 residues. Sequencing was performed on naive CD4+ T cells from blood. The V and J genes are TRBV18 and TRBJ2-1; 8 bases line up with TRBD1. This clonotype originated in a woman aged 18-29 years in good health. As DNA, the CDR3 is TGTGCCAGCTCACCTCAGGGGGCCCTCAATGAGCAGTTCTTC. It is translated as CASSPQGALNEQFF.